The present entry profiles one TCR beta chain with its context. Its antigen is undetermined. The data stem from a study of T cell responses to AZD1222 COVID-19 vaccine. Study results and limitations: Clonal diversity was possibly underestimated, and the donors were mostly white British, with more females.

Profiled with immunoSEQ multiplex PCR; TCRdb holds only in-frame clones, not every one. The table records over 150,000 clones, approximately 87% of them present only once. This CDR3 spans 17 amino acids. V lost 2 bases to trimming and J lost 3 bases; unmatched junction nucleotides: 11. Germline-derived CDR1 and CDR2 are MGHRA and YSYEKL. The receptor was derived from an adult who received the AZD1222 COVID-19 vaccine. This sequence joins TRBV4-1 and TRBJ2-3; TRBD1 agrees at 7 bases. Sequencing used peripheral blood, obtained 28 days after the second AZD1222 dose. The CDR3 region is CASSQPRQGFRTDTQYF. DNA of the CDR3: TGCGCCAGCAGCCAACCTCGACAGGGCTTTCGGACAGATACGCAGTATTTT.